This is a list of T cell receptor beta chains from one sample in a study of T cell responses to AZD1222 COVID-19 vaccine. Repertoires were generated with immunoSEQ multiplex PCR, while TCRdb's copy carries only in-frame clones and drops some. The profile shows roughly 100,000 clones, 93% of them singletons. This sample comprised peripheral blood, obtained on day 0 of AZD1222 vaccination. Receptor source: an adult in good health. Each CDR3 is given with its conserved first and last residue. D genes are given only for firm matches. Not all rows give a size; the values are once, few, many and, for expanded clones, a class.

CDR3 length	V gene	clone size	J gene	D gene	CDR3 protein	CDR3 DNA
12	TRBV2	-	TRBJ2-7	-	CASSEDTYEQYF	TGTGCCAGCAGTGAAGATACCTACGAGCAGTACTTC
12	TRBV5-4	once	TRBJ2-7	-	CASSSDSYEQYF	TGTGCCAGCAGCTCGGACTCGTACGAGCAGTACTTC
16	TRBV5-1	once	TRBJ1-1	-	CASSFRRGGMNTEAFF	TGCGCCAGCAGCTTCAGACGCGGGGGCATGAACACTGAAGCTTTCTTT
15	TRBV7-8	-	TRBJ2-1	TRBD1	CASSLGTGGNNEQFF	TGTGCCAGCAGCCTCGGGACAGGGGGAAACAATGAGCAGTTCTTC
14	TRBV11-3	-	TRBJ2-2	-	CASSGSGRTGELFF	TGTGCCAGCAGCGGTTCGGGCCGGACCGGGGAGCTGTTTTTT
17	TRBV9	-	TRBJ1-2	TRBD1	CASSSGSRTGTFYGYTF	TGTGCCAGCAGCTCTGGGTCTCGGACAGGGACATTTTATGGCTACACCTTC
13	TRBV19	-	TRBJ1-4	-	CASKSPDNEKLFF	TGTGCCAGTAAAAGTCCAGATAATGAAAAACTGTTTTTT
17	TRBV28	-	TRBJ1-1	-	CASLTYEGGAANTEAFF	TGTGCCAGCCTGACTTACGAGGGAGGGGCCGCGAACACTGAAGCTTTCTTT
15	TRBV3-1/TRBV3-2	-	TRBJ2-5	-	CASSQETGPQETQYF	TGTGCCAGCAGCCAAGAGACGGGACCCCAAGAGACCCAGTACTTC
15	TRBV6-5	-	TRBJ2-5	-	CASSYSMSNQETQYF	TGTGCCAGCAGTTACTCTATGAGCAACCAAGAGACCCAGTACTTC
16	TRBV7-6	-	TRBJ1-5	-	CASSLTGVLGGQPQHF	TGTGCCAGCAGCTTAACCGGGGTCCTAGGCGGCCAGCCCCAGCATTTT
13	TRBV7-3	-	TRBJ2-1	TRBD1	CASSRDREDEQFF	TGTGCCAGTAGCCGGGACAGGGAGGATGAGCAGTTCTTC
13	TRBV20-1	-	TRBJ2-7	TRBD1	CSASSGQGWEQYF	TGCAGTGCTAGTTCAGGACAGGGTTGGGAGCAGTACTTC
12	TRBV25-1	-	TRBJ2-5	-	CASSYSVGTQYF	TGTGCCAGCAGTTACAGTGTGGGGACCCAGTACTTC
13	TRBV20-1	-	TRBJ2-2	TRBD1	CSASDRVTGELFF	TGCAGTGCCAGTGACAGGGTCACCGGGGAGCTGTTTTTT
14	TRBV6-5	-	TRBJ2-7	-	CASSDSLEVHEQYF	TGTGCCAGCAGCGATAGTCTTGAGGTCCACGAGCAGTACTTC
13	TRBV5-1	-	TRBJ2-1	TRBD1	CASSLGQGNEQFF	TGCGCCAGCAGCTTGGGACAGGGTAATGAGCAGTTCTTC
14	TRBV6-5	-	TRBJ1-1	-	CASSQQMGSGEAFF	TGTGCCAGCAGCCAACAAATGGGTTCAGGTGAAGCTTTCTTT
13	TRBV2	-	TRBJ2-7	TRBD1	CASRETGGHEQYF	TGTGCCAGCAGAGAGACAGGGGGCCACGAGCAGTACTTC
10	TRBV2	-	TRBJ2-7	-	CASFGREQYF	TGTGCCAGCTTCGGGAGAGAGCAGTACTTC
14	TRBV5-1	once	TRBJ2-7	-	CASSLGPVSYEQYF	TGCGCCAGCAGCTTGGGACCGGTTTCCTACGAGCAGTACTTC
14	TRBV6-5	-	TRBJ2-5	TRBD2	CASSTGTTPEAQYF	TGTGCCAGCAGTACCGGGACTACGCCGGAGGCCCAGTACTTC
15	TRBV29-1	-	TRBJ2-3	TRBD2	CSVNLAGEGIDTQYF	TGCAGCGTTAATCTAGCGGGAGAGGGTATAGATACGCAGTATTTT
15	TRBV18	-	TRBJ2-7	TRBD1	CASSPTGQLAAEQYF	TGTGCCAGCTCACCGACGGGACAGCTAGCTGCCGAGCAGTACTTC
16	TRBV3-1/TRBV3-2	-	TRBJ2-7	-	CASSQDEGGSSYEQYF	TGTGCCAGCAGCCAAGATGAGGGGGGGAGCTCCTACGAGCAGTACTTC
14	TRBV24-1	-	TRBJ1-3	-	CATSDPTWGNTIYF	TGTGCCACCAGTGATCCCACTTGGGGAAACACCATATATTTT
11	TRBV27	-	TRBJ2-1	-	CASGRFDEQFF	TGTGCCAGCGGGAGGTTTGATGAGCAGTTCTTC
15	TRBV3-1/TRBV3-2	-	TRBJ1-4	-	CASSQESSTNEKLFF	TGTGCCAGCAGCCAAGAATCTTCAACTAATGAAAAACTGTTTTTT
20	TRBV10-2	-	TRBJ2-6	-	CASSDRGGQGTLSGANVLTF	TGCGCCAGCAGTGATCGGGGAGGGCAGGGGACTCTCTCTGGGGCCAACGTCCTGACTTTC
15	TRBV14	-	TRBJ1-1	-	CASSQLRTGGTEAFF	TGTGCCAGCAGCCAACTTAGGACTGGAGGGACTGAAGCTTTCTTT
15	TRBV2	-	TRBJ1-2	TRBD1	CASSDVRQGNYGYTF	TGTGCCAGCAGTGACGTTAGACAGGGTAACTATGGCTACACCTTC
16	TRBV5-6	-	TRBJ1-1	TRBD1	CASSLAGGGGSTEAFF	TGTGCCAGCAGCTTGGCAGGGGGTGGAGGTAGCACTGAAGCTTTCTTT
15	TRBV7-2	-	TRBJ2-5	TRBD1	CASSWDRGQQETQYF	TGTGCCAGCAGCTGGGACAGGGGCCAACAAGAGACCCAGTACTTC
13	TRBV6-5	-	TRBJ1-1	TRBD1	CASSRGSSTEAFF	TGTGCCAGCAGCAGGGGGTCGAGCACTGAAGCTTTCTTT
14	TRBV10-1	medium-sized	TRBJ2-2	-	CASKGPEDTGELFF	TGCGCCAGCAAAGGTCCCGAGGACACCGGGGAGCTGTTTTTT
16	TRBV7-3	-	TRBJ2-1	-	CASSFTAGSSYNEQFF	TGTGCCAGCAGCTTTACCGCTGGGAGCTCCTACAATGAGCAGTTCTTC
18	TRBV5-1	-	TRBJ2-1	TRBD2	CASSLVRTSGVDYNEQFF	TGCGCCAGCAGCTTGGTGAGGACTAGCGGGGTCGACTACAATGAGCAGTTCTTC
15	TRBV3-1/TRBV3-2	-	TRBJ2-3	-	CASSQAHRSTDTQYF	TGTGCCAGCAGCCAAGCACACCGGAGCACAGATACGCAGTATTTT
15	TRBV29-1	-	TRBJ1-2	-	CSVVESGVGNYGYTF	TGCAGCGTTGTGGAGTCGGGGGTCGGGAACTATGGCTACACCTTC
11	TRBV20-1	-	TRBJ2-3	-	CSASYGDTQYF	TGCAGTGCTAGTTATGGAGATACGCAGTATTTT
18	TRBV3-1/TRBV3-2	-	TRBJ1-2	TRBD1	CASSQGPGTGEINYGYTF	TGTGCCAGCAGCCAAGGCCCCGGGACAGGGGAAATAAACTATGGCTACACCTTC
13	TRBV2	-	TRBJ2-7	TRBD2	CASMGLAAAQQYF	TGTGCCAGCATGGGACTAGCGGCGGCCCAGCAGTACTTC
14	TRBV7-2	-	TRBJ2-5	TRBD2	CASSRIGTRETQYF	TGTGCCAGCAGCCGGATCGGGACTAGGGAGACCCAGTACTTC
19	TRBV5-1	-	TRBJ2-3	TRBD2	CASSSRGTSGGARTDTQYF	TGCGCCAGCAGCTCCAGAGGGACTAGCGGGGGGGCCCGCACAGATACGCAGTATTTT
13	TRBV5-1	-	TRBJ2-1	TRBD2	CASREAVNNEQFF	TGCGCCAGCCGGGAGGCAGTTAACAATGAGCAGTTCTTC
11	TRBV30	-	TRBJ2-1	-	CAWSVRNEQFF	TGTGCCTGGAGTGTGAGGAATGAGCAGTTCTTC
13	TRBV6-4	-	TRBJ2-1	-	CASSDSDTNEQFF	TGTGCCAGCAGTGACTCGGACACAAATGAGCAGTTCTTC